The 14 T cell receptor beta chains given below trace back to one sample, sequenced in a study of metastatic and nonmetastatic thyroid tumors. TCRdb re-processed the PCR reads through MiXCR. The sample comprises 84,000 or so clones, around 9.2% of which are singletons, and 8.8% rests with the top ten. All patients were treatment-naive before thyroid surgery. Source material: blood. The receptors come from a female donor with papillary thyroid cancer or a benign thyroid nodule (not recorded which). Some clones in this sample may be carry-over from other donors' samples.

This clone appeared many times. The CDR3 coding sequence is TGTGCCAGCAGCCACGGGACTAGCGGGGGTACGGAGACCCAGTACTTC. It translates to CASSHGTSGGTETQYF. This chain uses TRBV27 with TRBJ2-5, with 14 bases identical to TRBD2. CDR1 and CDR2 (germline): MNHEY, SMNVEV (reference sequence). The CDR3 has 16 residues. Trimming cost V 6 bases and J 5 bases; bases outside gene matches: 8.

The chain has TRBV27 and TRBJ2-1; 7 nucleotides agree with TRBD2. Unmatched junction bases numbered 1, after V lost 6 bases and J lost 2 bases. The germline gives CDR1 MNHEY, CDR2 SMNVEV (reference sequence). The CDR3 consists of 13 residues. The CDR3 coding sequence is TGTGCCAGCAGCCTAGCGGCCTACAATGAGCAGTTCTTC. This gives the protein CASSLAAYNEQFF.

This clone was counted at least ten times. The rearrangement uses TRBV18 and TRBJ2-7, with TRBD2 matching over 7 bases. CDR1 is KGHSH, CDR2 LQKENI, per germline. The CDR3 loop spans 16 amino acids. V lost 3 bases, J lost 2 bases, and 10 bases stayed unmatched. The CDR3 protein is CASSPRAGSPTYEQYF. CDR3 nucleotides: TGTGCCAGCTCACCTAGAGCGGGGTCCCCCACCTACGAGCAGTACTTC.

This clone showed up many times. V is TRBV12-3 or TRBV12-4 and J is TRBJ2-1; D gene uncertain. CDR3 length: 11 residues. V lost 3 bases to trimming and J lost 9 bases, with 6 bases between them. DNA of the CDR3: TGTGCCAGCAGTTTTCTGGGTGAGCAGTTCTTC. Translated, it gives CASSFLGEQFF.

This chain joins TRBV4-1 and TRBJ2-7; D might be TRBD1 (5 bases). The ends were cut back, 0 bases at V and 2 bases at J, with 14 bases in the middle. The CDR3 loop spans 16 amino acids. Per the germline V gene, CDR1 is MGHRA and CDR2 is YSYEKL. CDR3 region: CASSQEGQGPTYEQYF. CDR3 nucleotide sequence: TGCGCCAGCAGCCAAGAGGGGCAGGGTCCGACCTACGAGCAGTACTTC.

This clone was seen ten or more times. V gene TRBV20-1 combines with J gene TRBJ2-7, with 10 bases matching TRBD2. The J segment lost 4 bases and the V segment lost 1 base, leaving 4 bases of the junction unmatched. CDR3 length equals 14 residues. The germline gives CDR1 DFQATT, CDR2 SNEGSKA (reference sequence). The CDR3 sequence is CSARASGGFYEQYF. In nucleotides, the CDR3 is TGCAGTGCTAGAGCTAGCGGGGGCTTTTACGAGCAGTACTTC.

This clone was seen many times. The rearrangement joins TRBV2 to TRBJ2-5, with 9 nucleotides matching TRBD1. The CDR3 extends over 14 amino acids. J was trimmed by 6 bases and V by 3 bases; bases with no gene match: 5. Germline lookup yields CDR1 SNHLY and CDR2 FYNNEI. The CDR3 sequence is CASSDGDREKTQYF. The CDR3 DNA reads TGTGCCAGCAGTGACGGGGACAGGGAGAAGACCCAGTACTTC.

This clone was seen a handful of times. The CDR3 protein is CASSIGTGTGYTF. The DNA for the CDR3 is TGTGCCAGCAGTATCGGGACAGGGACAGGCTACACCTTC. The genes are TRBV28 and TRBJ1-2; 9 bases align to TRBD1. The CDR3 extends over 13 amino acids. CDR1 and CDR2 (germline): MDHEN, SYDVKM. V lost 5 bases to trimming and J lost 8 bases; unmatched junction nucleotides: 6.

This clone was seen ten or more times. The rearrangement uses TRBV2 and TRBJ2-2, with D uncertain. Trimming cost V 3 bases and J 4 bases, with 9 bases left between them. The CDR3 totals 14 residues. Germline V gene data show CDR1 as SNHLY and CDR2 as FYNNEI. CDR3 nucleotides: TGTGCCAGCAGTGACCTCCGGGCCACCGGGGAGCTGTTTTTT. It yields the protein CASSDLRATGELFF.

This clone was counted many times. This sequence joins TRBV18 and TRBJ2-1, with D hard to call. The germline V and J ends were trimmed by 6 bases and 4 bases, with 10 bases remaining between them. The CDR3 covers 13 residues. Per the germline V gene, CDR1 is KGHSH and CDR2 is LQKENI. The CDR3: CASSRGGYNEQFF. CDR3 DNA sequence: TGTGCCAGCTCCCGAGGTGGTTACAATGAGCAGTTCTTC.

This clone was counted at least ten times. CDR3 protein: CASSLSGSQPQHF. CDR3 sequence (DNA): TGTGCCAGTAGTTTGTCAGGGTCTCAGCCCCAGCATTTT. V gene TRBV19 combines with J gene TRBJ1-5; possibly TRBD1 for D (5 bases). The CDR3 length is 13 residues. V lost 5 bases, J lost 6 bases, and 11 bases lay in between. Germline values: CDR1 LNHDA, CDR2 SQIVND (reference sequence).

As for this clone: A much larger clone sits a single nucleotide away, making a read error possible. Other DNA sequences of this sample code for an identical CDR3. This sequence joins TRBV7-2 and TRBJ1-3, with a tentative D call TRBD1 (5 bases). This CDR3 is built from 13 residues. Germline CDR1 and CDR2: SGHTA and FQGNSA. Trimming took off 6 bases at V and 4 bases at J, with 10 bases between the two ends. CDR3 residues: CASSQGSGNTIYF. DNA for the CDR3: TGTGCCAGCAGTCAGGGTTCCGGAAACACCATATATTTT. Based on the CDR3 plus reference TRBV7-2 and TRBJ1-3, the full variable domain is GAGVSQSPSNKVTEKGKDVELRCDPISGHTALYWYRQSLGQGLEFLIYFQGNSAPDKSGLPSDRFSAERTGGSVSTLTIQRTQQEDSAVYLCASSQGSGNTIYFGEGSWLTVV.

This clone was picked up many times. This rearrangement joins TRBV11-2 to TRBJ2-7, with 10 nucleotides matching TRBD1. Germline V gene sequence: CDR1 SGHAT, CDR2 FQNNGV. Trimming removed 3 bases from V and 6 bases from J; junction bases left unmatched: 8. This CDR3 spans 15 amino acids. For the CDR3, the DNA is TGTGCCAGCAGCTTTAGGACAGGGGGAGGTCTCGAGCAGTACTTC. The encoded protein is CASSFRTGGGLEQYF. The variable domain in full, completed from reference TRBV11-2 and TRBJ2-7, reads EAGVAQSPRYKIIEKRQSVAFWCNPISGHATLYWYQQILGQGPKLLIQFQNNGVVDDSQLPKDRFSAERLKGVDSTLKIQPAKLEDSAVYLCASSFRTGGGLEQYFGPGTRLTVT.

This clone was detected many times. This chain connects TRBV13 to TRBJ2-7; the match to TRBD2 covers 12 bases. Germline values: CDR1 PRHDT, CDR2 FYEKMQ (reference sequence). This CDR3 region has 14 residues. Germline trimming cut 2 bases from V and 4 bases from J; bases unmatched to any gene: 0. CDR3 sequence: CASSLLAGGYEQYF. The CDR3 DNA reads as TGTGCCAGCAGCTTACTAGCGGGGGGGTACGAGCAGTACTTC.